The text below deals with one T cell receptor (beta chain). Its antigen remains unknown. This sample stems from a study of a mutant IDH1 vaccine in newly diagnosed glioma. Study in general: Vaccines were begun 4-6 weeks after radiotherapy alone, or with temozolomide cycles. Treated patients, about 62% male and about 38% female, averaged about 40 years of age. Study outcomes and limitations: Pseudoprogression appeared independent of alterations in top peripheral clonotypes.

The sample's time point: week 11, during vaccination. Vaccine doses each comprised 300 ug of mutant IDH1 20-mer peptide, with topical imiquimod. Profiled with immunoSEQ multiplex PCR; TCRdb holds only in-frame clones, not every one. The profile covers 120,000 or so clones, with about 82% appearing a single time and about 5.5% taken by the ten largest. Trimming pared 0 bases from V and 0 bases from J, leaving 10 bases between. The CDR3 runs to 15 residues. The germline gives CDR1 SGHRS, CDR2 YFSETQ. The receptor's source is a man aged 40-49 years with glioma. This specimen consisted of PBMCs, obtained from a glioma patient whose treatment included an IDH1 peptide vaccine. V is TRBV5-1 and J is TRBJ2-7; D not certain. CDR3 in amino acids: CASSLAPWSSYEQYF. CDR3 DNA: TGCGCCAGCAGCTTGGCTCCTTGGAGCTCCTACGAGCAGTACTTC.